This T cell receptor (beta chain) came from a study of beta chain features in type 1 diabetes. Sorting gave populations that all exceeded 95% purity. Study conclusions and caveats: PCR could preferentially amplify shorter templates, alike in patients and controls. Among all four CD4+ subsets, Type 1 diabetes patients had TCRB CDR3s that were moderately but significantly shorter.

TCRB transcripts that were expressed got sequenced, as all of the isolated RNA had been reverse transcribed. Naive, central memory and regulatory T cell samples averaged around 3.9 million immunoSEQ reads each. Assay: immunoSEQ multiplex PCR; the TCRdb copy retains only in-frame clones and omits some. Here the sample spans 640,000 or so clones, around 15% being singletons. This clone was observed a handful of times. Its matching antigen is unknown. The germline V gene encodes CDR1 SGHTA and CDR2 FQGTGA. This CDR3 comprises 15 residues. V lost 5 bases to trimming and J lost 3 bases; unmatched junction nucleotides: 7.

The rearrangement uses TRBV7-3 and TRBJ2-1, with 7 nucleotides matching TRBD1. The sample was naive CD4+ T cells from blood. The source of this sequence is a man between 18 and 35 years old with type 1 diabetes. The CDR3 loop reads CASSTVAGGYNEQFF. The CDR3 DNA follows: TGTGCCAGCAGCACCGTGGCAGGGGGCTACAATGAGCAGTTCTTC.